The present T cell receptor (beta chain) was sequenced within a study of graft-versus-host responses after intestinal transplantation (dated by TCRdb to the early 2020s). Study-wide context: Multivisceral, liver-intestinal, or isolated intestinal transplants were received by the recipients. Donor T cell macrochimerism was defined as a peak of at least 4% donor T cells among recipient peripheral blood mononuclear cells. After intestinal transplantation, graft-versus-host and host-versus-graft alloreactive T cell clones in the graft, circulation and bone marrow were tracked using bulk TCR-beta CDR3 sequencing. A cohort of about two dozen intestinal transplant recipients, including one retransplant, was enrolled, and a few patients lacking pretransplant specimens were excluded. Alloreactive clones were identified by sequencing pre-transplant mixed lymphocyte reaction products and comparing them with unstimulated pre-transplant donor and recipient T cells. Samples from a few later patients were sequenced in-house on an Illumina MiSeq with MiXCR processing rather than by the commercial service. Anti-thymocyte globulin induction was given to all recipients, followed by maintenance tacrolimus and steroids for approximately 3 years. Beyond this particular receptor, the publication reports: Conclusions were limited by the relatively low number and heterogeneity of intestinal transplant patients. Peak levels of circulating GvH clones were associated with declines in HvG clones early after transplant. Patients with donor T cell macrochimerism had high GvH to HvG T cell clonal ratios in their allografts. GvH clones turned up in recipient bone marrow, with some appearing earlier in ileal mucosa or blood, a pattern consistent with an intestinal mucosal origin.

The table lists this clone with a few counts. It has no much larger one-base neighbor in the sample; base qualities were not kept. The trim is 0 bases for V and 3 bases for J, with a gap of 6 bases between the germline ends. In the germline V gene, CDR1 corresponds to SGDLS and CDR2 to YYNGEE. The CDR3, cysteine through phenylalanine, is 13 amino acids long. The sequence is cut down to CDR3 DNA, 39 bases in frame from base 1. The sample's time point label, decoded: cells obtained before transplantation from donor or recipient. In the mixed lymphocyte reactions, roughly 200,000 CFSE-labeled pre-transplant responders were plated with roughly 200,000 irradiated violet-dye-labeled stimulators and cultured for roughly six days. Proliferating CD3+CD4+CFSE-low and CD3+CD8+CFSE-low responder cells were FACS-sorted on a BD Influx sorter after the mixed lymphocyte reaction. The library came from the immunoSEQ multiplex PCR assay. For most patients, genomic DNA was isolated with the Qiagen DNeasy Blood and Tissue Kit and sent frozen to Adaptive Biotechnologies for TCR sequencing. High-throughput TCR-beta CDR3 sequencing of genomic DNA from most patients was performed by Adaptive Biotechnologies. Concerning the study's data processing: TCR sequencing data were retrieved from Adaptive's ImmunoSEQ software for roughly 17 patients, whereas three other patients were processed with MiXCR and VDJtools. To correct CD4 versus CD8 sorting errors, any sequence found in both subsets at a frequency ratio below 5:1 was removed. CDR3 nucleotide sequences shared by donor and recipient were removed because the origin of these sequences could not be assigned. To count as alloreactive, a clone needed at least 2-fold expansion over unstimulated cells and a minimum CFSE-low frequency of 0.002% (template counts) or 0.001% (read counts). A clone was considered mappable if detected in the sequenced pre-transplant spleen, lymph node, or MLR CFSE-low populations of the donor or recipient. The cumulative frequency of alloreactive clones was calculated as a percentage of all sequences, weighted by copy number. The table was pulled from immuneACCESS by TCRdb, which kept in-frame rearrangements only. Such tables lose some clones; where checked, under half of the loss comes from unresolved V genes, and the rest has no known cause. V, J and clone size were drawn from that table, and D and trimming were deduced from the DNA. This sample gives 8,500 to 11,000 clones in total; 30% to 40% of them show up just once. The ten largest clones capture over 4.5% of the sample.

The rearrangement joined TRBV9 to TRBJ1-2; perhaps TRBD1 is the D gene, with 6 bases matching. This clonotype originated in a human patient who was an organ donor for intestinal transplantation. Sample: alloreactive CD4+ T cells from a mixed lymphocyte reaction culture, taken before transplantation. What the cell subset or site label conveys for this sample: CFSE-low proliferating T cells sorted from roughly six-day pre-transplant mixed lymphocyte reaction (GvH or HvG direction). This receptor carries the CDR3 CASSVDRDYGYTF. The sequence in DNA is TGTGCCAGCAGCGTAGACAGGGACTATGGCTACACCTTC.